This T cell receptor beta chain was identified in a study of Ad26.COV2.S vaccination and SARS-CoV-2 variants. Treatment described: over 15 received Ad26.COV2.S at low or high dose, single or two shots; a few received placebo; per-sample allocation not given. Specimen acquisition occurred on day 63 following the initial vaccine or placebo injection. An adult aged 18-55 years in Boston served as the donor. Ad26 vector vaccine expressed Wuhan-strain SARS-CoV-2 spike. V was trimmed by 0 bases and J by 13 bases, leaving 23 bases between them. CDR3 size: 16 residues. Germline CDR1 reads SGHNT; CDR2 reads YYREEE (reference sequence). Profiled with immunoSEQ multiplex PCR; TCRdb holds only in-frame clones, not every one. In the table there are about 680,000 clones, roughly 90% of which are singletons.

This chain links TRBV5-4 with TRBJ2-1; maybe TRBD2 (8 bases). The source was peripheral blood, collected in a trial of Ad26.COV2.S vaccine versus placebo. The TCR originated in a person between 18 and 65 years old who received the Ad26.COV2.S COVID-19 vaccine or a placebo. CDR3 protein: CASSLAGGDRSREQFF. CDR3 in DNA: TGTGCCAGCAGCTTGGCCGGGGGGGACAGATCACGGGAACAGTTCTTC. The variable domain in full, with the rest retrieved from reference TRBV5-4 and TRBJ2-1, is ETGVTQSPTHLIKTRGQQVTLRCSSQSGHNTVSWYQQALGQGPQFIFQYYREEENGRGNFPPRFSGLQFPNYSSELNVNALELDDSALYLCASSLAGGDRSREQFFGPGTRLTVL.